A single TCR beta chain is shown here with its context. Its antigen is not known. V lost 5 bases to trimming and J lost 4 bases; unmatched junction nucleotides: 10. In germline, CDR1 is MNHNS, CDR2 SASEGT. The CDR3 totals 15 residues. Depths of 1 in 200,000 to 1 in 1 million T cells were the sequencing target. Repertoires were generated with immunoSEQ multiplex PCR, while TCRdb's copy carries only in-frame clones and drops some. The repertoire holds more than 110,000 clones, around 90% seen once, with approximately 11% in the top ten. This specimen belongs to a study of cytotoxic CD8 clonotypes in ibrutinib-treated CLL. Study-wide results and limits: T-cell clonality at baseline went above that of age-matched healthy donors and rose and fell with circulating CD8+ T-cell counts. Whereas clonality rose at ibrutinib response, it declined toward baseline at progression. The public clonotypes identified were infrequent and showed contraction or stability on treatment.

The chain uses TRBV6-1 and TRBJ1-2, with 7 bases identical to TRBD1. The source of this sequence is a human donor with chronic lymphocytic leukemia. The sequenced sample was PBMCs, obtained after 12 months of ibrutinib treatment. CDR3 nucleotides: TGTGCCAGCAGTCCAGGGGGACAGCCAAGCTATGGCTACACCTTC. Translating it yields CASSPGGQPSYGYTF.